A selection of T cell receptor beta chains follows, all from one sample in a study of cytomegalovirus exposure and HLA in healthy donors. The repertoire was sequenced with immunoSEQ multiplex PCR; TCRdb's copy has only in-frame clones and lacks some. The sample shows 200,000 to 250,000 clones, over 80% of them seen only once. Sequenced input: PBMCs. Receptors were obtained from a boy younger than 10 in good health and CMV-seronegative. Each CDR3 is given with its conserved first and last residue. A D gene is named only where the DNA matches it firmly. Only some rows state a clone size, as once, few, many or a class for expanded clones.

size,J,D,V,CDR3,DNA
once,TRBJ2-5,TRBD2,TRBV2,CASSETSGGAGETQYF,TGTGCCAGCAGTGAAACTAGCGGGGGGGCTGGCGAGACCCAGTACTTC
few,TRBJ2-1,-,TRBV10-3,CAISTRAEQFF,TGTGCCATCAGCACTAGGGCTGAGCAGTTCTTC
-,TRBJ1-1,-,TRBV19,CASSITGRGTEAFF,TGTGCCAGTAGTATAACAGGAAGGGGAACTGAAGCTTTCTTT
-,TRBJ2-7,TRBD2,TRBV7-8,CASSSSGADYEQYF,TGTGCCAGCAGCTCTAGCGGGGCTGACTACGAGCAGTACTTC
-,TRBJ1-4,-,TRBV7-2,CASSLARRNEKLFF,TGTGCCAGCAGCTTAGCTAGGAGGAATGAAAAACTGTTTTTT
-,TRBJ2-1,-,TRBV7-3,CASSLGPRNEQFF,TGTGCCAGCAGCCTCGGCCCGCGGAATGAGCAGTTCTTC
-,TRBJ2-7,TRBD1,TRBV5-6,CASSLAGGEQYF,TGTGCCAGCAGCTTGGCAGGGGGCGAGCAGTACTTC
-,TRBJ1-3,-,TRBV7-9,CASSPQGLAGNTIYF,TGTGCCAGCAGCCCCCAGGGCCTCGCGGGAAACACCATATATTTT
-,TRBJ2-5,TRBD2,TRBV9,CASSAAREGRETQYF,TGTGCCAGCAGCGCCGCGCGGGAGGGCCGGGAGACCCAGTACTTC
-,TRBJ2-1,TRBD1,TRBV7-9,CASRIGTGGHEQFF,TGTGCCAGCAGGATAGGGACAGGGGGCCACGAGCAGTTCTTC
-,TRBJ1-3,-,TRBV7-2,CASSPRGGGGGGNTIYF,TGTGCCAGCAGCCCACGGGGGGGTGGGGGCGGAGGAAACACCATATATTTT
once,TRBJ2-5,-,TRBV19,CASSPLSMSETQYF,TGTGCCAGTAGTCCCCTTTCGATGAGTGAGACCCAGTACTTC
-,TRBJ2-7,TRBD1,TRBV27,CASSLGTGLAYEQYF,TGTGCCAGCAGTCTGGGGACAGGGCTTGCCTACGAGCAGTACTTC
once,TRBJ2-7,-,TRBV29-1,CSVEQGSYEQYF,TGCAGCGTTGAACAGGGGAGCTACGAGCAGTACTTC
-,TRBJ1-1,-,TRBV30,CAWSVFYRNTEAFF,TGTGCCTGGAGTGTATTCTACAGAAACACTGAAGCTTTCTTT
-,TRBJ2-1,TRBD2,TRBV6-1,CASSESGIYNEQFF,TGTGCCAGCAGCGAAAGCGGGATCTACAATGAGCAGTTCTTC
-,TRBJ2-1,TRBD2,TRBV25-1,CASSEPLLAGANNEQFF,TGTGCCAGCAGTGAGCCCCTATTAGCGGGGGCTAACAATGAGCAGTTCTTC
-,TRBJ2-5,-,TRBV10-1,CASSDSGEQETQYF,TGCGCCAGCAGTGATTCGGGGGAACAAGAGACCCAGTACTTC
-,TRBJ2-7,-,TRBV6-1,CASSEEGGLIYEQYF,TGTGCCAGCAGTGAAGAGGGCGGGTTGATCTACGAGCAGTACTTC
-,TRBJ2-5,TRBD2,TRBV7-9,CASSPGLAGQETQYF,TGTGCCAGCAGCCCGGGACTAGCGGGACAAGAGACCCAGTACTTC
few,TRBJ2-2,TRBD1,TRBV6-1,CASSEIDRVGTGELFF,TGTGCCAGCAGTGAAATAGACAGGGTTGGCACCGGGGAGCTGTTTTTT
once,TRBJ2-7,-,TRBV27,CASSLGHSYEQYF,TGTGCCAGCAGTCTGGGACATTCCTACGAGCAGTACTTC
-,TRBJ2-5,TRBD2,TRBV5-1,CASSLGGTSGGVGETQYF,TGCGCCAGCAGCTTGGGAGGGACTAGCGGGGGAGTCGGGGAGACCCAGTACTTC
-,TRBJ2-7,TRBD2,TRBV11-2,CASSDGLAGGRVGAHEQYF,TGTGCCAGCAGCGACGGACTAGCGGGAGGTAGAGTAGGCGCCCACGAGCAGTACTTC
-,TRBJ2-1,TRBD2,TRBV6-6,CASTQQSSGNEQFF,TGTGCCAGCACCCAGCAGTCTAGCGGGAATGAGCAGTTCTTC
-,TRBJ2-5,TRBD1,TRBV7-8,CASSLVTGGETQYF,TGTGCCAGCAGCTTAGTGACAGGGGGCGAGACCCAGTACTTC
-,TRBJ2-7,-,TRBV2,CASSEVGGQKFYEQYF,TGTGCCAGCAGTGAAGTGGGGGGACAGAAATTTTACGAGCAGTACTTC
-,TRBJ1-2,-,TRBV10-3,CAISENSYGYTF,TGTGCCATCAGTGAGAACAGCTATGGCTACACCTTC
-,TRBJ2-1,-,TRBV6-5,CASSYGTPSYNEQFF,TGTGCCAGCAGTTACGGGACACCCTCCTACAATGAGCAGTTCTTC
once,TRBJ2-5,-,TRBV30,CAWSVGGTLETQYF,TGTGCCTGGAGTGTTGGGGGGACTTTAGAGACCCAGTACTTC
-,TRBJ2-3,-,TRBV7-8,CASSAVGGAADTQYF,TGTGCCAGCAGCGCCGTGGGGGGGGCAGCAGATACGCAGTATTTT